This section outlines one TCR beta chain sequence together with its context. This entry belongs to a study of shared clonotypes between healthy human individuals. This table comes from immunoSEQ multiplex PCR, and its TCRdb copy is limited to in-frame clones, with some not included. The sample lists more than 550,000 clones, about 92% occurring once. V was shortened by 5 bases and J by 8 bases, with 15 bases between the two germline ends. The CDR3 length is 13 residues. Germline assignment: CDR1 SEHNR and CDR2 FQNEAQ (reference sequence). Selected positively for CCR7 and CD45RO-negative, naive CD8 cells excluded terminally differentiated effector memory CD45RA+ cells.

This clonotype originated in a man aged 30-40 years in good health. The sequenced sample was naive CD8+ T cells sorted from blood. This rearrangement joins TRBV7-9 to TRBJ1-2; D is ambiguous. CDR3 region: CASSRKPGGGYTF. The CDR3 nucleotides read TGTGCCAGCAGCCGTAAACCCGGCGGAGGCTACACCTTC.